Given below is one TCR beta chain in context. What it recognizes is unknown. The data belong to a study of T cell responses to AZD1222 COVID-19 vaccine. The study, taken as a whole, reports: Repertoires were collected only later (after the peak T cell response had occurred). It should be noted that donors were predominantly white British and more often female, and clonal diversity was possibly underestimated. Recipients of AZD1222 seropositive at baseline numbered only 5 to 7. Reportedly, nearly half the spike-specific TCRs target unmutated variant regions.

Using immunoSEQ multiplex PCR, the repertoire was profiled, and TCRdb retains in-frame clones only, with some absent. This sample has fewer than 90,000 clones, with approximately 90% found just once. Germline values: CDR1 KGHSH, CDR2 LQKENI. Trimming removed 1 base from V and 3 bases from J, with 13 bases in between. The CDR3 loop spans 15 amino acids. The chain couples TRBV18 to TRBJ2-7; D might be TRBD1 (6 bases). The sample consisted of peripheral blood, taken on day 0 of AZD1222 vaccination. This clonotype was sampled from an adult in good health. For the CDR3, the DNA is TGTGCCAGCTCACCACTAGGGGGAGCCGACTACGAGCAGTACTTC. Its protein product is CASSPLGGADYEQYF.